Here is one T cell receptor (beta chain) with its context. The sample belongs to a study of blood T cell repertoires in COVID-19. Data came from immunoSEQ multiplex PCR; TCRdb stores just in-frame clones and leaves some out. The sample consists of under 300,000 clones, roughly 86% of them appearing once. The CDR3 extends over 15 amino acids. Germline V CDR1 and CDR2: LGHDT, YNNKEL (reference sequence). With V trimmed by 4 bases and J by 1 base, 5 bases remained unmatched. This TCR came from a woman aged 45-65 years who had recovered from COVID-19. Sequenced material: PBMCs or T cells enriched from blood (not recorded which). The chain carries TRBV3-1 (or the pseudogene TRBV3-2) and TRBJ2-5; TRBD1 aligns across 8 bases. The CDR3 DNA sequence: TGTGCCAGCAGCCCGCCCGGACAGGGCCAAGAGACCCAGTACTTC. Protein: CASSPPGQGQETQYF.